These 10 T cell receptor beta chains share one sample of origin, sequenced in a study of blood T cell repertoires in COVID-19. Assay: immunoSEQ multiplex PCR; the TCRdb copy retains only in-frame clones and omits some. The sample includes 200,000 to 300,000 clones, about nine tenths of them seen just once. Sequenced material: peripheral blood. Source of these receptors: a man between 40 and 49 years old who had recovered from COVID-19.

This clone has more than one count but fewer than ten. The sample holds other DNA sequences that translate to the same CDR3. This rearrangement joins TRBV30 to TRBJ1-2, with 9 bases that match TRBD1. The germline V gene encodes CDR1 GTSNPN and CDR2 SVGIG (reference sequence). Losses at the gene ends were 3 bases for V and 8 bases for J; bases not matched to a gene: 7. There are 13 residues in the CDR3. The CDR3 sequence: CAWRPQGAGGYTF. The CDR3 nucleotides read TGTGCCTGGAGGCCACAGGGGGCGGGCGGCTACACCTTC.

The chain combines TRBV3-1 (or the pseudogene TRBV3-2) with TRBJ2-2; D ambiguous. V lost 0 bases to trimming and J lost 6 bases, with 5 bases between them. The CDR3 runs 13 residues. Per germline, CDR1 LGHDT and CDR2 YNNKEL (reference sequence). The CDR3 DNA follows: TGTGCCAGCAGCCAAGACCGCGCCGGGGAGCTGTTTTTT. This gives the protein CASSQDRAGELFF.

The rearrangement joins TRBV6-2 or TRBV6-3 to TRBJ1-2; D unresolved. The V and J ends lost 5 bases and 4 bases respectively, with 14 bases between them. The CDR3 is made up of 14 amino acids. The germline V gene has CDR1 MNHEY and CDR2 SVGEGT. DNA for the CDR3: TGTGCCAGCAGTCCCCGGGCGCGGGCCTATGGCTACACCTTC. Translating it yields CASSPRARAYGYTF.

The rearrangement links TRBV12-3 or TRBV12-4 to TRBJ1-1; 7 bases are shared with TRBD1. The junction had 9 bases not matched to a gene; V was cut back by 7 bases and J by 7 bases. The CDR3 sequence is 13 residues long. CDR3 sequence reads: CASIPGTAFEAFF. Here the CDR3 DNA reads TGTGCCAGCATCCCCGGGACAGCGTTTGAAGCTTTCTTT.

The gene calls are TRBV29-1 and TRBJ2-7; unclear D gene. There are 13 residues in the CDR3. The V and J ends lost 0 bases and 0 bases respectively, with 6 bases between them. CDR1 and CDR2 (germline): SQVTM, ANQGSEA. For the CDR3, the DNA is TGCAGCGTTGAAGATCTCAGCTCCTACGAGCAGTACTTC. Its protein is CSVEDLSSYEQYF.

This sequence joins TRBV7-9 and TRBJ2-3; tentative D call: TRBD2 (6 bases). The CDR3 contains 17 residues. V was shortened by 3 bases and J by 1 base, with 17 bases between the two germline ends. Germline V gene data show CDR1 as SEHNR and CDR2 as FQNEAQ (reference sequence). CDR3 bases: TGTGCCAGCAGCTTTAAGCTAGCGTTAGCGGGCACAGATACGCAGTATTTT. It encodes CASSFKLALAGTDTQYF.

This chain links TRBV30 with TRBJ2-7; 10 nucleotides line up with TRBD2. CDR3 length: 17 residues. CDR1 and CDR2 (germline): GTSNPN, SVGIG (reference sequence). J was trimmed by 3 bases and V by 3 bases; bases with no gene match: 14. The CDR3 is CAWRTSSGRAPYYEQYF. In nucleotides, the CDR3 is TGTGCCTGGAGGACCTCTAGCGGGAGAGCCCCCTACTACGAGCAGTACTTC.

The gene calls are TRBV7-9 and TRBJ2-5; a possible D gene is TRBD2 (6 bases). Germline V gene data show CDR1 as SEHNR and CDR2 as FQNEAQ (reference sequence). Trimming removed 3 bases at V and 3 bases at J, with 14 bases between. The CDR3 sequence is 15 residues long. The CDR3 reads CASSLGLREKETQYF. The DNA for the CDR3 is TGTGCCAGCAGCTTGGGACTTCGAGAAAAAGAGACCCAGTACTTC.

The J gene is TRBJ2-1, the V gene TRBV5-1, with TRBD1 identical over 7 bases. Germline loops: CDR1 SGHRS, CDR2 YFSETQ. The J segment lost 2 bases and the V segment lost 0 bases, leaving 2 bases of the junction unmatched. CDR3 length: 15 amino acids. CDR3 residues: CASSLVQGAYNEQFF. The CDR3, as DNA: TGCGCCAGCAGCTTGGTTCAGGGGGCCTACAATGAGCAGTTCTTC.

J is TRBJ2-3 and V is TRBV6-2 or TRBV6-3, with D possibly being TRBD1 (5 bases). Germline V gene data show CDR1 as MNHEY and CDR2 as SVGEGT. V was pared by 4 bases and J by 1 base, with 12 bases between. This CDR3 has 15 amino acids. In nucleotides, the CDR3 is TGTGCCAGCAGTTCGTTCAGGGTAGGCACAGATACGCAGTATTTT. Protein product: CASSSFRVGTDTQYF.